Listed below are T cell receptor beta chains from one sample, sequenced in a study of blood T cells in healthy people across ages. TCRdb reprocessed the 5' RACE reads with MiXCR, giving one entry per CDR3 protein. The sample carries around 990,000 distinct CDR3 sequences, approximately 26% recorded once. These same records also appear under a second study, on T cells of mothers and their children.

Sequencing used blood. The receptors stem from a girl aged 2 to 10 in good health. CDR3s include the opening cysteine and the closing phenylalanine or tryptophan. Each record gives: D gene, V gene, J gene, clone size, CDR3 DNA, CDR3 protein. A D gene is named only where the DNA matches it firmly. Some rows have no size entry. The others give once, few or many, or a class for an expanded clone.

NA	TRBV12-5	TRBJ2-5	NA	TGTGCTAGTGGTTTGGCAGGGCCCCAGTACTTC	CASGLAGPQYF
NA	TRBV15	TRBJ1-2	few	TGTGCCACCAGCGAACCACTCCAGGTCCACTATGGCTACACCTTC	CATSEPLQVHYGYTF
NA	TRBV29-1	TRBJ1-2	once	TGCAGCGTCGACCTTATCGGCTACACCTTC	CSVDLIGYTF
NA	TRBV12-3/TRBV12-4	TRBJ2-3	few	TGTGCCAGCAGTAGAGACCCGGCAGATACGCAGTATTTT	CASSRDPADTQYF
NA	TRBV27	TRBJ1-6	NA	TGTGCCAGCAGCTTACTTGGGGCACCCCTCCACTTT	CASSLLGAPLHF
NA	TRBV4-1	TRBJ2-7	NA	TGCGCCAGCAGCCCAGAACGCACCCACGAGCAGTACTTC	CASSPERTHEQYF
TRBD2	TRBV12-5	TRBJ2-1	few	TGTGCTAGTGGCTCCAAGGGGGCGGGGGGGCCTATCTACAATGAGCAGTTCTTC	CASGSKGAGGPIYNEQFF
TRBD1	TRBV7-6	TRBJ2-7	NA	TGTGCCGGCAGCGAGGACAGGGTGCTCCACGAGCAGTACTTC	CAGSEDRVLHEQYF
NA	TRBV29-1	TRBJ2-1	NA	TGCAGCGTTGATTTTTCCGAGCAGTTCTTC	CSVDFSEQFF
NA	TRBV5-1	TRBJ2-7	NA	TGCGCCAGCAGCCCTAGACAGGTCACCTACGAGCAGTACTTC	CASSPRQVTYEQYF
TRBD1	TRBV3-1	TRBJ1-2	few	TGTGCCAGCAGCCAAGTGGTCGACAGGGGGTATGGCTACACCTTC	CASSQVVDRGYGYTF
NA	TRBV7-6	TRBJ1-1	few	TGTGCCAGCAGCTTAGAAAGAGTGACTGAAGCTTTCTTT	CASSLERVTEAFF
NA	TRBV7-2	TRBJ2-1	few	TGTGCCAGCAGCGGAAGCGCTACTTACAATGAGCAGTTCTTC	CASSGSATYNEQFF
TRBD2	TRBV4-1	TRBJ2-1	few	TGCGCCAGCAGCCAAGGGCGGACTAGCTACAATGAGCAGTTCTTC	CASSQGRTSYNEQFF
NA	TRBV7-3	TRBJ1-1	few	TGTGCCAGCAGCTTCTTGGGGGAGGGAAAAGCTTTCTTT	CASSFLGEGKAFF
TRBD1	TRBV5-1	TRBJ2-1	few	TGCGCCAGCAGCCCGGAGCAGGGGGCTTTGGTAGATGAGCAGTTCTTC	CASSPEQGALVDEQFF
TRBD1	TRBV10-2	TRBJ2-2	NA	TGCGCCAGCAGTGAGATGCCAGGGGGCACCGGGGAGCTGTTTTTT	CASSEMPGGTGELFF
TRBD2	TRBV9	TRBJ2-5	few	TGTGCCAGCAGCGTATCTAGCGGGGGACCGGGCGAGACCCAGTACTTC	CASSVSSGGPGETQYF
NA	TRBV9	TRBJ1-1	few	TGTGCCAGCAGCGTAGGGCAGGGTGATGAAGCTTTCTTT	CASSVGQGDEAFF
TRBD2	TRBV12-3/TRBV12-4	TRBJ2-1	NA	TGTGCCAGCAGTTCCGATCCGGGACTAGCAACGCATGAGCAGTTCTTC	CASSSDPGLATHEQFF
NA	TRBV12-3/TRBV12-4	TRBJ1-2	NA	TGTGCCAGCAGTTTAGGGAAGGGGGATTATCATGGCTACACCTTC	CASSLGKGDYHGYTF
NA	TRBV20-1	TRBJ1-6	NA	TGCAGTGCCTTTCACCGGGCCGGCTATTCACCCCTCCACTTT	CSAFHRAGYSPLHF
NA	TRBV12-3/TRBV12-4	TRBJ2-7	NA	TGTGCCAGCAGTTCAGATGGACTGACCTACGAGCAGTACTTC	CASSSDGLTYEQYF
NA	TRBV6-5	TRBJ1-2	NA	TGTGCCAGCAGTAACCGACGGAACTATGGCTACACCTTC	CASSNRRNYGYTF
NA	TRBV7-3	TRBJ2-2	NA	TGTGCCAGCAGTTGGGGGGCTGACACCGGGGAGCTGTTTTTT	CASSWGADTGELFF
NA	TRBV6-5	TRBJ2-1	NA	TGTGCCAGCGGCTCGGGCCAGGGTGTTTTCAATGAGCAGTTCTTC	CASGSGQGVFNEQFF
TRBD1	TRBV29-1	TRBJ2-5	few	TGCAGCGTCGTTAGTCCGGGACAGTCCCAAGAGACCCAGTACTTC	CSVVSPGQSQETQYF
NA	TRBV7-6	TRBJ2-1	few	TGTGCCAGCAGTCCAGGGGAACTAGAGCAGTTCTTC	CASSPGELEQFF
TRBD1	TRBV7-3	TRBJ2-7	NA	TGTGCCAGCAGCTTAATGGCAGGGGGCCACGAGCAGCACTTC	CASSLMAGGHEQHF
TRBD1	TRBV2	TRBJ2-7	NA	TGTGCCAGCAGTGAATGGGACAGGAGCTCCTACGAGCAGTACTTC	CASSEWDRSSYEQYF
TRBD1	TRBV28	TRBJ1-1	few	TGTGCCAGCAGTCCCCTCGACAGGGAGGGTGAAGCTTTCTTT	CASSPLDREGEAFF
NA	TRBV7-8	TRBJ1-2	NA	TGTGCCAGCAGTTTAAAGGGACCGAACTATGGCTACACCTTC	CASSLKGPNYGYTF
NA	TRBV12-5	TRBJ1-2	few	TGTGCTAGTGGTTTGGTACAGATTTGGACAGCTAAATTTTATGGCTACACCTTC	CASGLVQIWTAKFYGYTF
NA	TRBV7-9	TRBJ2-7	many	TGTGCCAGCAGCCCACAACGGGGCAGGAGCTCCTACGAGCAGTACTTC	CASSPQRGRSSYEQYF
TRBD2	TRBV7-2	TRBJ2-5	NA	TGTGCCAGCAGCTCACCGGGACTAGCGGCCCTGGGGGGCCAAGAGACCCAGTACTTC	CASSSPGLAALGGQETQYF
NA	TRBV7-9	TRBJ1-4	NA	TGTGCCAGCACCCTGTGGCGAAATGAAAAACTGTTTTTT	CASTLWRNEKLFF
NA	TRBV3-1	TRBJ2-1	NA	TGTGCCAGCAGCCAATTCGCGGCGGCCTCGGGTGAGCAGTTCTTC	CASSQFAAASGEQFF